The next 14 T cell receptor beta chains were all read from a single sample in a study of T cell responses to AZD1222 COVID-19 vaccine. Data came from immunoSEQ multiplex PCR; TCRdb stores just in-frame clones and leaves some out. This table has roughly 140,000 clones, around 88% appearing once. The starting material was peripheral blood, obtained on day 0 of MenACWY control vaccination. These receptors originate from an adult in good health.

The chain couples TRBV27 to TRBJ2-1; 8 bases line up with TRBD1. With V trimmed by 7 bases and J by 2 bases, 7 bases remained unmatched. The CDR3 totals 15 residues. Germline V gives CDR1 MNHEY, CDR2 SMNVEV (reference sequence). The CDR3 spells CASTAGTGPYNEQFF. CDR3 DNA: TGTGCCAGCACCGCCGGGACAGGTCCCTACAATGAGCAGTTCTTC.

The rearrangement links TRBV24-1 to TRBJ1-2, with D uncertain. The CDR3 contains 15 residues. Germline CDR1 is KGHDR and CDR2 is SFDVKD. V was pared by 9 bases and J by 6 bases, with 22 bases between. The CDR3 nucleotides are TGTGCCACCTCCACGACCGAACCAAAGGGCGATGGCTACACCTTC. Translated, it gives CATSTTEPKGDGYTF.

The table lists this clone with a few counts. The chain has TRBV6-2 or TRBV6-3 and TRBJ2-1; 11 bases agree with TRBD2. J lost 4 bases, V lost 6 bases, and 5 bases had no gene match. There are 15 residues in the CDR3. Looked up from germline, CDR1 is MNHEY and CDR2 is SVGEGT. The CDR3 loop reads CASSPSGGQYNEQFF. In nucleotides, the CDR3 is TGTGCCAGCAGCCCTAGCGGGGGGCAGTACAATGAGCAGTTCTTC.

This clone was seen a single time. This chain uses TRBV7-2 with TRBJ2-1; 7 bases align to TRBD1. J gave up 4 bases and V 4 bases, and 10 bases lay outside the gene matches. The CDR3 is 16 amino acids. The germline V gene encodes CDR1 SGHTA and CDR2 FQGNSA. For the CDR3, the DNA is TGTGCCAGCAGCTACCGGACAGGACCCCCTTACAATGAGCAGTTCTTC. Protein: CASSYRTGPPYNEQFF.

V gene TRBV7-2 combines with J gene TRBJ1-1; D remains unclear. The CDR3 consists of 14 residues. The V and J ends lost 3 bases and 4 bases respectively, with 12 bases between them. Germline V gene sequence: CDR1 SGHTA, CDR2 FQGNSA. For the CDR3, the DNA is TGTGCCAGCAGCTTCGCAGGCCCAGGCACTGAAGCTTTCTTT. This sequence encodes CASSFAGPGTEAFF.

The chain is built from TRBV11-2 and TRBJ2-7; D assignment may be TRBD1 or TRBD2 (5 bases each). V dropped 6 bases and J dropped 7 bases, with 16 bases sitting between them. CDR1 and CDR2 (germline): SGHAT, FQNNGV. CDR3 length: 13 residues. CDR3 nucleotides: TGTGCCAGCAGAGAAACGAGGGGTGGGGAGCAGTACTTC. It codes for CASRETRGGEQYF.

The rearrangement joins TRBV5-1 to TRBJ2-3, with a weak D call TRBD2 (6 bases). Looked up from germline, CDR1 is SGHRS and CDR2 is YFSETQ. CDR3 length equals 16 residues. V was clipped by 4 bases and J by 0 bases, with 15 bases between them. The CDR3 reads CASSPTTAGSTDTQYF. DNA of the CDR3: TGCGCCAGCAGCCCAACCACCGCGGGGAGCACAGATACGCAGTATTTT.

V usage is TRBV19 and J usage is TRBJ2-7, with D unclear. V gave up 0 bases and J gave up 6 bases, with 12 bases separating them. The CDR3 has 14 amino acids. CDR1 LNHDA and CDR2 SQIVND come from the germline V gene (reference sequence). Written as DNA, the CDR3 is TGTGCCAGTAGTATAGAGGGCCAGGTTGCCGAGCAGTACTTC. Its translation is CASSIEGQVAEQYF.

The CDR3 DNA reads TGTGCCAGCAGTCCTCGGACAGGGAGGAACGAGCAGTACTTC. Translation: CASSPRTGRNEQYF. This chain links TRBV6-5 with TRBJ2-7; TRBD1 agrees at 8 bases. The CDR3 runs 14 residues. Germline CDR1 MNHEY, CDR2 SVGAGI. V shed 5 bases, J shed 5 bases, and the junction held 8 bases outside the gene matches.

The chain employs TRBV6-5 and TRBJ1-2; possible D gene TRBD1, 5 bases. The CDR3 runs 15 residues. V lost 8 bases and J lost 3, with 19 bases in between. Germline loops: CDR1 MNHEY, CDR2 SVGAGI. The CDR3: CASLARDAGHYGYTF. The DNA of the CDR3 is TGTGCCAGCCTAGCTCGGGACGCCGGGCACTATGGCTACACCTTC.

The gene calls are TRBV28 and TRBJ1-5; 8 bases are shared with TRBD1. Germline V gene data show CDR1 as MDHEN and CDR2 as SYDVKM. V shed 2 bases, J shed 3 bases, and the junction held 3 bases outside the gene matches. The length of the CDR3 is 15 residues. The CDR3 spells CASSLPGQVNQPQHF. The CDR3 region has the DNA TGTGCCAGCAGTTTACCGGGACAGGTCAATCAGCCCCAGCATTTT.

The V gene is TRBV2, the J gene TRBJ1-4, with TRBD1 as a possible D gene (5 bases). Deletions cut 11 bases from V and 4 bases from J, with 14 bases between. Germline loops: CDR1 SNHLY, CDR2 FYNNEI. This CDR3 spans 13 amino acids. The CDR3 nucleotides read TGTGCCGGAACCGGGACGGGTAATGAAAAACTGTTTTTT. Translated: CAGTGTGNEKLFF.

This chain joins TRBV12-3 or TRBV12-4 and TRBJ1-1; D is uncertain. The V end lost 6 bases, the J end lost 8 bases, and 16 bases lay between the germline ends. There are 13 residues in the CDR3. The CDR3 is CASRAGRRAEAFF. DNA for the CDR3: TGTGCCAGCAGAGCCGGACGGAGGGCCGAAGCTTTCTTT.

This clone was seen a single time. The rearrangement joins TRBV5-6 to TRBJ1-2; the D is unclear. V lost 0 bases, J lost 7 bases, and 16 bases lay in between. The CDR3 is made up of 15 amino acids. Germline-derived CDR1 and CDR2 are SGHDT and YYEEEE. CDR3: CASSLAGSKVAGYTF. The CDR3 DNA sequence: TGTGCCAGCAGCTTGGCCGGGAGCAAAGTAGCTGGCTACACCTTC.